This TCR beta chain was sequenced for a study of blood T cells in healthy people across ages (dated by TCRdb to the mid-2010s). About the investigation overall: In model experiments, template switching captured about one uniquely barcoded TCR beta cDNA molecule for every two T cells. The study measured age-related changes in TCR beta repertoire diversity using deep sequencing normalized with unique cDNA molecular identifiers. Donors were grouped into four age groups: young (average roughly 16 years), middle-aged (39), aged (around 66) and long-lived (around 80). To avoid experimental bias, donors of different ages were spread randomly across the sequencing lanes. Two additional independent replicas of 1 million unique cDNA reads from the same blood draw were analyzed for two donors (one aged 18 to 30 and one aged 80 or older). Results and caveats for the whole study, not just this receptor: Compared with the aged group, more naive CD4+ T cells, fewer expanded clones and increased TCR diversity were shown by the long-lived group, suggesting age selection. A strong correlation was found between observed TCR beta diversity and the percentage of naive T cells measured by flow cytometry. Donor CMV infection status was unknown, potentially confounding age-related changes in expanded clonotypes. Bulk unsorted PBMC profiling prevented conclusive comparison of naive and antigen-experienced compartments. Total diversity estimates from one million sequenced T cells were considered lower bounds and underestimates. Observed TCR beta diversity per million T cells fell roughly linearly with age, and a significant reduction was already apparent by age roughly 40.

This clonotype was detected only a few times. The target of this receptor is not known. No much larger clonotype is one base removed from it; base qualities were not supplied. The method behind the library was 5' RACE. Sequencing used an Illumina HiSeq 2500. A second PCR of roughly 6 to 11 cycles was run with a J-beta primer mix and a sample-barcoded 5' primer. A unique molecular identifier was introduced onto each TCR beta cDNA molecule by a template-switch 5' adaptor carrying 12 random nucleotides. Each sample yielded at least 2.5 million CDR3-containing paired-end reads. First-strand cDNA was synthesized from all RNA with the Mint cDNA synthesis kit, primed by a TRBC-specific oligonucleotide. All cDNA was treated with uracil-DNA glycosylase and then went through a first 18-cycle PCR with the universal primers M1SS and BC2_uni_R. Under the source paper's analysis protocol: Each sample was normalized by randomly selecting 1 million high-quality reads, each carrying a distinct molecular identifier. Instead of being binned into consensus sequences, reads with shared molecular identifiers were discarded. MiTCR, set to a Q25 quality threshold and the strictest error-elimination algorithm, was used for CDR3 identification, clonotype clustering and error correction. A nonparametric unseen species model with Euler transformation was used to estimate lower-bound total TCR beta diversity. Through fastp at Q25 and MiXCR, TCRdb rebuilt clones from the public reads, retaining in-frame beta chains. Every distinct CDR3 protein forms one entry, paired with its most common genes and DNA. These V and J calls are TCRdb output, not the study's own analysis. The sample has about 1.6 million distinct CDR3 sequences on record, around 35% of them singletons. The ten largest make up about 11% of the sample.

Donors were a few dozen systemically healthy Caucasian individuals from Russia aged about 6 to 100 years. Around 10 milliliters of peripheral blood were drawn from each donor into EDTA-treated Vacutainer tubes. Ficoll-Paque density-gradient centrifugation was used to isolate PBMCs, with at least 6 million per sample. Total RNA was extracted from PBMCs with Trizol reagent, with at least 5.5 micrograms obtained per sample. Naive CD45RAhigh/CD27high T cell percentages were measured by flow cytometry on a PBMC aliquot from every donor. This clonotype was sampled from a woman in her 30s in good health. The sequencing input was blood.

CDR3 reads: CASSLALGTGGRDTQYF. The nucleotide sequence is given as TGTGCCAGCAGCTTGGCCTTGGGGACAGGGGGCAGAGATACGCAGTATTTT. This chain is built from TRBV5-5 and TRBJ2-3, with 12 bases in between that match TRBD1. Unmatched junction bases come to 7, with V trimmed by 0 bases and J by 5 bases. Taken from cysteine to phenylalanine, the CDR3 has 17 residues. Only CDR3 DNA is held: 51 bases, read in frame from base 1. CDR1 and CDR2, per the germline V gene (reference sequence), are SGHKS and YYEKEE.